This TCR beta chain came from a study of post-analysis software for immune sequencing data. Study-level points and caveats: In patients, about 5 TRBV segments were more frequent than in controls, with TRBV5-6, TRBV5-1 and TRBV20-1 among them. The normalized Chao1 diversity of multiple sclerosis patients was significantly lower than that of controls.

The germline CDR1 and CDR2 sequences are MNHEY and SVGAGI. Trimming left V 6 bases short and J 13 bases short, with 19 bases between. The CDR3 has 13 residues. TCR beta cDNA libraries had unique molecular identifiers. A single record per CDR3 protein comes from TCRdb applying MiXCR to the PCR reads. Among hundreds of thousands of distinct CDR3 sequences, 30% to 45% were seen once, and the ten largest hold around 15%. Concerning this clonotype itself: The antigen remains undetermined.

The J gene is TRBJ2-1, the V gene TRBV6-5; D might be TRBD2 (5 bases). This clonotype was obtained from a girl aged 5-17 years with multiple sclerosis. Sequencing input: blood. CDR3 sequence reads: CASSHGLGETQFF. In DNA, the CDR3 is TGTGCCAGCAGCCACGGGCTTGGGGAGACCCAGTTCTTC.